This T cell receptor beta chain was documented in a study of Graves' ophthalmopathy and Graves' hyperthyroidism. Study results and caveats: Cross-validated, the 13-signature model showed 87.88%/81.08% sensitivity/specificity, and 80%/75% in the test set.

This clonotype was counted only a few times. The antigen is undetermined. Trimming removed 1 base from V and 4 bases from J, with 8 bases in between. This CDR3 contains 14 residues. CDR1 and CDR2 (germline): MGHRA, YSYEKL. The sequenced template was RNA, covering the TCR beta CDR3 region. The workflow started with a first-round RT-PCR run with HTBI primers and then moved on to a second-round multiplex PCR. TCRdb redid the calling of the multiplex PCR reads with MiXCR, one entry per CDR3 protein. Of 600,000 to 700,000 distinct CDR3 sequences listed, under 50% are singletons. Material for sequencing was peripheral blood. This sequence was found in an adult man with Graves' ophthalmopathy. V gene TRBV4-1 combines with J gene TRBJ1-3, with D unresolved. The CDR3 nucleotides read TGCGCCAGCAGCCAAGCTACGGTCGGAAACACCATATATTTT. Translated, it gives CASSQATVGNTIYF.